The 4 T cell receptor beta chains below come from one sample, sequenced in a study of blood T cell repertoires in COVID-19 (dated by TCRdb to between 2020 and 2021). The library came from the immunoSEQ multiplex PCR assay. As stored in TCRdb, this immuneACCESS dataset retains in-frame rearrangements with V and J assigned. A fraction of the clones does not appear; measured against another copy, unresolved V genes explain less than half of the discrepancy, and the remainder lacks a known reason. Here the sample has some 130,000 clones; roughly 84% occur a single time. Clones ranked in the top ten supply 5.5% of the sample. The sequencing input was PBMCs or T cells enriched from blood (not recorded which). These receptors came from a man aged 35 to 55 with acute COVID-19.

The rearrangement joins TRBV20-1 to TRBJ2-2; the D gene is possibly TRBD2 (6 bases). Germline-derived CDR1 and CDR2 are DFQATT and SNEGSKA (reference sequence). This CDR3 has 17 amino acids. V lost 3 bases and J 9 bases, leaving 26 bases between the germline ends. The DNA for the CDR3 is TGCAGTGCTAGTTATCGGGAGAGCTCGATCGAGCAGAGGGAGCTGTTTTTT. It specifies CSASYRESSIEQRELFF.

The gene calls are TRBV29-1 and TRBJ1-2; 7 bases line up with TRBD1. V lost 7 bases, J lost 4 bases, and 9 bases stayed unmatched. Per germline, CDR1 SQVTM and CDR2 ANQGSEA. CDR3 length equals 13 residues. The CDR3 region is CSGLMTGLYGYTF. The CDR3 nucleotides read TGCAGCGGCCTAATGACAGGGCTCTATGGCTACACCTTC. The entire variable domain, with the rest obtained from reference TRBV29-1 and TRBJ1-2, is as follows: SAVISQKPSRDICQRGTSLTIQCQVDSQVTMMFWYRQQPGQSLTLIATANQGSEATYESGFVIDKFPISRPNLTFSTLTVSNMSPEDSSIYLCSGLMTGLYGYTFGSGTRLTVV.

The CDR3 sequence is CASSFGLAGGNEQYF. CDR3 nucleotides: TGTGCCAGCAGCTTCGGACTAGCGGGAGGTAACGAGCAGTACTTC. This chain uses TRBV7-2 with TRBJ2-7; 14 bases fit TRBD2. The CDR3 consists of 15 residues. The V and J ends lost 3 bases and 5 bases, in that order; junction bases with no gene match: 3. In germline, CDR1 is SGHTA, CDR2 FQGNSA.

The chain carries TRBV19 and TRBJ1-1; a weak D match, TRBD1 (5 bases). The V gene's germline CDR1 is LNHDA and CDR2 SQIVND (reference sequence). The CDR3 loop spans 14 amino acids. V was trimmed by 3 bases and J by 1 base, leaving 9 bases between them. CDR3 in amino acids: CASSIGGENTEAFF. The CDR3 region has the DNA TGTGCCAGTAGTATTGGGGGGGAGAACACTGAAGCTTTCTTT.